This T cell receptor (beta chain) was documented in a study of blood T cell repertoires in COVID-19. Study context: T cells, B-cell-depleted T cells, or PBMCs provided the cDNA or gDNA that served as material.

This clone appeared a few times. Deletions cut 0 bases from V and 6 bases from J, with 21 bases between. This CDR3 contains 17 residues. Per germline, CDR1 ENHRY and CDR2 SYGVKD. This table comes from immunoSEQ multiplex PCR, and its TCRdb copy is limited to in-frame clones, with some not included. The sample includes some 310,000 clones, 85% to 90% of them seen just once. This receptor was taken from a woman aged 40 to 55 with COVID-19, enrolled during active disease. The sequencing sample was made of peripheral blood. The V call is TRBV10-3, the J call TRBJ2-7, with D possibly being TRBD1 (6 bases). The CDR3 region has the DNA TGTGCCATCAGTGAGTCGTTCCCCGAAACAGGGAGCGGCGAGCAGTACTTC. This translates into CAISESFPETGSGEQYF.